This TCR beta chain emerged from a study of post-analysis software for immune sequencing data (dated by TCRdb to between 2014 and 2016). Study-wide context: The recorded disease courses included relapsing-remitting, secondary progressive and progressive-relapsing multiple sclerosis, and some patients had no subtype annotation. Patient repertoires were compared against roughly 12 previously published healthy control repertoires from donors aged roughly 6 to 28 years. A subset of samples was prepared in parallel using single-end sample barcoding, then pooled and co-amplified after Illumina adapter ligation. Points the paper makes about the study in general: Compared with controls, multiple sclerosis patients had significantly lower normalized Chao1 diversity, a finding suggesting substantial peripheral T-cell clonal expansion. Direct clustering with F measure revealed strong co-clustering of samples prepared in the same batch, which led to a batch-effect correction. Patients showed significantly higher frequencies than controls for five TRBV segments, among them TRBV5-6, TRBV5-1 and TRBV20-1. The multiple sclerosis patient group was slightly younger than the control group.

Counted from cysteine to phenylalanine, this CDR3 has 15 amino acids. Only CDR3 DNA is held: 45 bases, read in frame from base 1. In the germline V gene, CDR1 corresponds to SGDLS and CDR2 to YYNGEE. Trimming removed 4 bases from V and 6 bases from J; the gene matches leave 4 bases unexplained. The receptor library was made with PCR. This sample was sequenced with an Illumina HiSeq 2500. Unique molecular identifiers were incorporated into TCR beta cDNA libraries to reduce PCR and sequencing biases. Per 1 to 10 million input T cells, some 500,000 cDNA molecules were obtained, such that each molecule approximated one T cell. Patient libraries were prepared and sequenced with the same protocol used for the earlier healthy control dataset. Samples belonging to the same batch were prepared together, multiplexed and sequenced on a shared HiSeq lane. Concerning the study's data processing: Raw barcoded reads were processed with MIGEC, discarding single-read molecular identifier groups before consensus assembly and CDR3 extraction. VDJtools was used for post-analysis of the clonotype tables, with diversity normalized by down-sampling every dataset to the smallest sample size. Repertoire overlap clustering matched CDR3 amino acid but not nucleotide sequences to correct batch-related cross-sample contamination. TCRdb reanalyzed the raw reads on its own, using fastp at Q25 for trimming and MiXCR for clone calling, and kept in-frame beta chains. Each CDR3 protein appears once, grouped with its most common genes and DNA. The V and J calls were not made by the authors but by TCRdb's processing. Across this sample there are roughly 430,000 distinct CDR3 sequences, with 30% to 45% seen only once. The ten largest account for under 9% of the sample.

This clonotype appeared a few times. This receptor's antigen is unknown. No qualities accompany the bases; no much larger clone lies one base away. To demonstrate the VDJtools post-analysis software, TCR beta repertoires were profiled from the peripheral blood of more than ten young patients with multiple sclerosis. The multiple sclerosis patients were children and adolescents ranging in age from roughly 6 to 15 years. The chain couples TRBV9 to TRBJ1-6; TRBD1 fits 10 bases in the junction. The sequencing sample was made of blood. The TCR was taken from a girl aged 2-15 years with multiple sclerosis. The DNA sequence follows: TGTGCCAGCAGCCGGGGACAGGGGTTTAATTCACCCCTCCACTTT. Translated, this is CASSRGQGFNSPLHF.